These 8 T cell receptor beta chains share one sample of origin, sequenced in a study of technical replicates of blood from several donors. Data came from immunoSEQ multiplex PCR; TCRdb stores just in-frame clones and leaves some out. The sample includes 45,000 to 50,000 clones, 92% of them seen just once. The specimen sequenced was PBMCs. The receptors were sampled from a human donor in good health. Some clones in this sample may be carry-over from other donors' samples.

The table lists this clone with a count of one. The gene calls are TRBV7-2 and TRBJ2-7, with TRBD2 identical over 15 bases. Germline values: CDR1 SGHTA, CDR2 FQGNSA. The CDR3 runs to 16 residues. V was pared by 2 bases and J by 6 bases, with 5 bases of the junction left unmatched. The CDR3 sequence is CASSLMGLAGGPEQYF. In DNA, the CDR3 is TGTGCCAGCAGCTTAATGGGACTAGCGGGAGGCCCCGAGCAGTACTTC.

The chain joins TRBV4-3 to TRBJ2-5, with D maybe TRBD1 (7 bases). CDR1 and CDR2 (germline): LGHNA, YSLEER. The V end lost 2 bases, the J end lost 1 base, and 14 bases lay between the germline ends. The CDR3 runs 16 residues. The CDR3 nucleotides read TGCGCCAGCAGCCAAACCTACAGGGGAGGCCAAGAGACCCAGTACTTC. It is translated as CASSQTYRGGQETQYF.

A single count supports this clone. The genes are TRBV7-9 and TRBJ2-5; 12 bases fit TRBD2. The CDR3 covers 14 residues. The V segment lost 5 bases and the J segment 5 bases; nucleotides outside the gene matches: 3. Germline V gene data show CDR1 as SEHNR and CDR2 as FQNEAQ (reference sequence). CDR3 in amino acids: CASSASGGAETQYF. CDR3 sequence (DNA): TGTGCCAGCAGCGCTAGCGGGGGGGCCGAGACCCAGTACTTC.

This clone was recorded once. This rearrangement joins TRBV20-1 to TRBJ2-1; D gene ambiguous. From germline, CDR1 is DFQATT and CDR2 SNEGSKA (reference sequence). V was cut by 2 bases and J by 3 bases, with 2 bases left in between. The CDR3 is 11 amino acids. The CDR3: CSARRYNEQFF. Here the CDR3 DNA reads TGCAGTGCTAGACGCTACAATGAGCAGTTCTTC.

Only a few counts were recorded for this clone. The chain has TRBV28 and TRBJ2-7; 11 bases map to TRBD2. Trimming cost V 7 bases and J 8 bases; bases outside gene matches: 10. Germline loops: CDR1 MDHEN, CDR2 SYDVKM. The CDR3 runs to 14 residues. In DNA, the CDR3 is TGTGCCAGCACCACGACTAGCGGGGTGTGGAAGCAGTACTTC. Amino acids: CASTTTSGVWKQYF.

The V and J genes are TRBV30 and TRBJ2-7; TRBD1 is a possible D gene (5 bases). V was clipped by 3 bases and J by 2 bases, with 20 bases between them. Per the germline V gene, CDR1 is GTSNPN and CDR2 is SVGIG (reference sequence). The CDR3 consists of 16 residues. CDR3 in DNA: TGTGCCTGGAGCCCGGCAGGGATCTACAAGACCTACGAGCAGTACTTC. It specifies CAWSPAGIYKTYEQYF.

The V call is TRBV2, the J call TRBJ1-2; D call uncertain. The CDR3 totals 14 residues. Trimming removed 7 bases at V and 2 bases at J, with 14 bases between. Per the germline V gene, CDR1 is SNHLY and CDR2 is FYNNEI. CDR3 sequence reads: CASTYPPGNYGYTF. The CDR3 DNA sequence: TGTGCCAGCACCTATCCCCCGGGGAACTATGGCTACACCTTC.

The chain couples TRBV28 to TRBJ1-2; tentative D call: TRBD1 (5 bases). This CDR3 spans 15 amino acids. Per the germline V gene, CDR1 is MDHEN and CDR2 is SYDVKM. Trimming removed 7 bases from V and 2 bases from J, with 17 bases in between. CDR3 region: CASTRGGGHNYGYTF. CDR3 coding DNA: TGTGCCAGCACCCGGGGAGGAGGACACAACTATGGCTACACCTTC.